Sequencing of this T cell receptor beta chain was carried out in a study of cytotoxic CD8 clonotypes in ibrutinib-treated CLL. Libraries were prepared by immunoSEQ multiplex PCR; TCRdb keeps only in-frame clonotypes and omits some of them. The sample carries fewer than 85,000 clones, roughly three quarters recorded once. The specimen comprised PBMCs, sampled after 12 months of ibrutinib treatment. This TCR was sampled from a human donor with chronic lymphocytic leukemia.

DNA for the CDR3: TGTGCCTGGAATGGAGGGGACCCCGCAGATACGCAGTATTTT. Translated, it gives CAWNGGDPADTQYF. V gene TRBV30 combines with J gene TRBJ2-3; TRBD2 might be the D (6 bases). V lost 4 bases to trimming and J lost 4 bases, with 15 bases between them. The CDR3 spans 14 residues. Germline CDR1 GTSNPN, CDR2 SVGIG (reference sequence).